One sample yielded the 8 T cell receptor beta chains listed below, sequenced in a study of blood T cell repertoires in COVID-19. Clones were sequenced by immunoSEQ multiplex PCR, and TCRdb holds only the in-frame ones, with some missing. Of roughly 260,000 clones in the sample, approximately 80% were seen once. The sequencing sample was made of peripheral blood. These receptors all come from an older woman with acute or convalescent COVID-19.

The rearrangement joins TRBV7-9 to TRBJ1-2, with TRBD1 matching over 7 bases. V shed 5 bases, J shed 5 bases, and the junction held 5 bases outside the gene matches. CDR3 length: 13 residues. In germline, CDR1 is SEHNR, CDR2 FQNEAQ (reference sequence). The CDR3 DNA sequence: TGTGCCAGCAGCCCACAGGGGCAGTATGGCTACACCTTC. This encodes CASSPQGQYGYTF.

This clone was found a few times. The chain couples TRBV11-3 to TRBJ1-1, with D possibly TRBD1 on 6 matching bases. The CDR3 runs to 17 residues. Per the germline V gene, CDR1 is SGHNT and CDR2 is YENEEA. Between the trimmed V and J ends, which lost 1 base and 0 bases, there was a span of 15 bases. CDR3 residues: CASSLGNGRGVNTEAFF. In DNA form, the CDR3 reads TGTGCCAGCAGCTTAGGTAATGGGAGGGGGGTGAACACTGAAGCTTTCTTT.

The CDR3 protein is CASSSSLSGGELFF. The CDR3 nucleotides are TGTGCCAGCAGCAGTAGCCTCAGCGGCGGGGAGCTGTTTTTT. The chain joins TRBV7-9 to TRBJ2-2; D possibly corresponds to TRBD2 (5 bases). Trimming took 5 bases from V and 7 from J, leaving 14 bases between them. Germline lookup yields CDR1 SEHNR and CDR2 FQNEAQ (reference sequence). The CDR3 length is 14 residues.

This clone was counted only a few times. The V and J genes are TRBV5-4 and TRBJ2-1, with D perhaps matching TRBD2 (6 bases). There are 14 residues in the CDR3. CDR1 is SGHNT and CDR2 is YYREEE in the germline V gene (reference sequence). V was shortened by 6 bases and J by 6 bases, with 16 bases between the two germline ends. CDR3 sequence: CASTPGGGVNEQFF. The CDR3 DNA follows: TGTGCCAGCACCCCCGGGGGTGGAGTCAATGAGCAGTTCTTC.

The CDR3: CASSQDYTSGVGGYTF. CDR3 sequence (DNA): TGCGCCAGCAGCCAAGATTATACCTCAGGGGTAGGTGGCTACACCTTC. This chain joins TRBV4-1 and TRBJ1-2; TRBD1 might be the D (6 bases). V lost 0 bases to trimming and J lost 7 bases, with 18 bases between them. Per the germline V gene, CDR1 is MGHRA and CDR2 is YSYEKL. The CDR3 runs 16 residues.

The rearrangement joins TRBV3-1 (or the pseudogene TRBV3-2) to TRBJ2-2; weak D call: TRBD1 (6 bases). Trimming removed 1 base from V and 2 bases from J, with 8 bases in between. CDR3 length: 15 amino acids. CDR1 is LGHDT, CDR2 YNNKEL, per germline (reference sequence). The DNA for the CDR3 is TGTGCCAGCAGCCAAGGCAGGGGTAACACCGGGGAGCTGTTTTTT. This gives the protein CASSQGRGNTGELFF.

The J gene is TRBJ1-5, the V gene TRBV5-5; D is ambiguous. Deletions cut 0 bases from V and 0 bases from J, with 7 bases between. The CDR3 is 15 residues long. CDR1 is SGHKS, CDR2 YYEKEE, per germline (reference sequence). This chain's CDR3 is CASSLVSDSNQPQHF. The DNA of the CDR3 is TGTGCCAGCAGCTTGGTGTCAGATAGCAATCAGCCCCAGCATTTT.

The chain joins TRBV15 to TRBJ1-2; no definite D call. The CDR3 length is 13 residues. Trimming took 0 bases from V and 3 from J, leaving 5 bases between them. Per the germline V gene, CDR1 is LNHNV and CDR2 is YYDKDF (reference sequence). CDR3 loop: CATSRDPDYGYTF. The CDR3, as DNA: TGTGCCACCAGCAGAGATCCGGACTATGGCTACACCTTC.